The 27 T cell receptor beta chains below all came from one sample that was sequenced in a study of response to subunit inactivated influenza vaccine. TCRdb analysed the RT-PCR reads with MiXCR anew, one entry per CDR3 protein. Among hundreds of thousands of distinct CDR3 sequences, 11% to 15% were seen once, and the ten largest hold around 7%. This specimen was PBMCs from blood, taken less than 15 days before vaccination. Receptors were obtained from a man in his fifties who received an inactivated influenza vaccine.

The chain couples TRBV3-1 to TRBJ2-1; possibly TRBD2 for D (6 bases). The V and J ends lost 11 bases and 4 bases respectively, with 21 bases between them. In germline, CDR1 is LGHDT, CDR2 YNNKEL (reference sequence). The CDR3 is 15 residues long. In DNA, the CDR3 is TGTGCCTCCAGCCAAGAATTTAGCGGATACAATGAGCAGTTCTTC. It is translated as CASSQEFSGYNEQFF.

This clonotype was found once. The chain links TRBV20-1 to TRBJ1-5; TRBD1 might be the D (6 bases). V gave up 6 bases and J gave up 4 bases, with 13 bases separating them. This CDR3 spans 13 amino acids. Germline CDR1 DFQATT, CDR2 SNEGSKA (reference sequence). CDR3 nucleotide sequence: TGCAGTGCCTGGGGGCTAAGGAATCAGCCCCAGCATTTT. Protein: CSAWGLRNQPQHF.

The rearrangement uses TRBV20-1 and TRBJ2-2; D possibly corresponds to TRBD1 (6 bases). The length of the CDR3 is 15 residues. Deletions cut 5 bases from V and 4 bases from J, with 17 bases between. The germline CDR1 and CDR2 sequences are DFQATT and SNEGSKA (reference sequence). CDR3 DNA: TGCAGTGCTCAAAAAAACAGGGTTCCCACCGGGGAGCTGTTTTTT. This translates into CSAQKNRVPTGELFF.

This clonotype has a count of ten or more. This chain connects TRBV4-1 to TRBJ2-5; the match to TRBD2 covers 10 bases. The CDR3 totals 15 residues. Germline assignment: CDR1 MGHRA and CDR2 YSYEKL. With V trimmed by 3 bases and J by 3 bases, 4 bases remained unmatched. CDR3 sequence reads: CASSQTGTSEETQYF. CDR3 DNA: TGCGCCAGCAGCCAGACCGGGACTAGCGAAGAGACCCAGTACTTC.

This clonotype was seen repeatedly, ten times or more. The rearrangement uses TRBV5-1 and TRBJ1-1, with D perhaps TRBD1 (5 bases). V was cut by 4 bases and J by 1 base, with 14 bases left in between. Germline V gene data show CDR1 as SGHRS and CDR2 as YFSETQ. This CDR3 contains 15 residues. CDR3 protein: CASSGTGGRNTEAFF. In nucleotides, the CDR3 is TGCGCCAGCAGCGGAACGGGGGGAAGGAACACTGAAGCTTTCTTT.

The rearrangement links TRBV4-2 to TRBJ1-1; unclear D gene. The CDR3 has 14 amino acids. V lost 3 bases, J lost 6 bases, and 14 bases lay in between. The germline gives CDR1 LGHNA, CDR2 YNFKEQ. The CDR3 sequence is CASSHSVGVAEAFF. In DNA, the CDR3 is TGTGCCAGCAGCCACTCGGTCGGGGTCGCTGAAGCTTTCTTT.

There are a few counts of this clonotype. This chain joins TRBV20-1 and TRBJ1-4; D not certain. Germline CDR1 is DFQATT and CDR2 is SNEGSKA (reference sequence). V lost 0 bases, J lost 7 bases, and 12 bases lay in between. The CDR3 covers 14 residues. The CDR3: CSARDPQRSEKLFF. DNA of the CDR3: TGCAGTGCTAGAGATCCCCAGAGGAGTGAAAAACTGTTTTTT.

This clonotype occurred many times. The chain carries TRBV12-3 or TRBV12-4 and TRBJ2-7; D remains unclear. The CDR3 has 11 residues. V lost 4 bases to trimming and J lost 1 base, with 2 bases between them. The CDR3: CASSWSYEQYF. The CDR3 DNA sequence: TGTGCCAGCAGTTGGTCCTACGAGCAGTACTTC.

This clonotype came up once. The chain employs TRBV7-6 and TRBJ2-3; 10 bases line up with TRBD2. The V gene's germline CDR1 is SGHVS and CDR2 FNYEAQ. The CDR3 spans 18 residues. The junction had 9 bases not matched to a gene; V was cut back by 3 bases and J by 0 bases. CDR3 in amino acids: CASSFSVAGGFSTDTQYF. The CDR3 DNA sequence: TGTGCCAGCAGCTTTTCGGTAGCGGGAGGCTTTAGCACAGATACGCAGTATTTT. Full variable domain (rest looked up from reference TRBV7-6 and TRBJ2-3): GAGVSQSPRYKVTKRGQDVALRCDPISGHVSLYWYRQALGQGPEFLTYFNYEAQQDKSGLPNDRFSAERPEGSISTLTIQRTEQRDSAMYRCASSFSVAGGFSTDTQYFGPGTRLTVL.

V usage is TRBV9 and J usage is TRBJ2-7; the match to TRBD2 covers 12 bases. The V segment lost 3 bases and the J segment 6 bases; nucleotides outside the gene matches: 7. The CDR3 contains 15 residues. The germline V gene has CDR1 SGDLS and CDR2 YYNGEE. CDR3 DNA sequence: TGTGCCAGCAGCGCGTCTAGCGGGGGGGTCCGCGAGCAGTACTTC. Protein: CASSASSGGVREQYF.

The chain is built from TRBV10-3 and TRBJ2-2; D may be TRBD1 (7 bases). CDR1 and CDR2 from the germline V gene are ENHRY and SYGVKD. With 2 bases removed from V and 5 bases from J, the gap between germline ends came to 12 bases. The CDR3 totals 15 residues. The DNA of the CDR3 is TGTGCCATCAGTGAGATCCCAGGGGGGACCGGGGAGCTGTTTTTT. Translated: CAISEIPGGTGELFF.

This clonotype was found a few times. The genes are TRBV7-2 and TRBJ2-3; D is perhaps TRBD2 (6 bases). Trimming took 4 bases from V and 5 from J, leaving 13 bases between them. This CDR3 region has 14 residues. CDR1 and CDR2 (germline): SGHTA, FQGNSA. The CDR3 protein is CASSSNGGGDTQYF. CDR3 DNA sequence: TGTGCCAGCAGCTCTAACGGGGGAGGAGATACGCAGTATTTT.

This clonotype was detected only a few times. J is TRBJ2-4 and V is TRBV4-2; a possible D gene is TRBD2 (6 bases). Germline loops: CDR1 LGHNA, CDR2 YNFKEQ. This CDR3 is 17 amino acids long. V was clipped by 4 bases and J by 0 bases, with 16 bases between them. The CDR3 coding sequence is TGTGCCAGCAGCCCATCGGGTAGCGGACTAGCCAAAAACATTCAGTACTTC. Its protein is CASSPSGSGLAKNIQYF.

V is TRBV24-1 and J is TRBJ2-3, with D perhaps TRBD1 or TRBD2 (5 bases each). Trimming took off 5 bases at V and 6 bases at J, with 14 bases between the two ends. CDR1 is KGHDR, CDR2 SFDVKD, per germline. This CDR3 is 14 amino acids long. CDR3 bases: TGTGCCACCAGTGGGGACCTTCAAGGGGATACGCAGTATTTT. Translation: CATSGDLQGDTQYF.

This chain joins TRBV10-3 and TRBJ2-7, with 7 bases fitting TRBD2. The CDR3 totals 15 residues. The V and J ends lost 0 bases and 3 bases, in that order; junction bases with no gene match: 5. CDR1 and CDR2 from the germline V gene are ENHRY and SYGVKD. The DNA of the CDR3 is TGTGCCATCAGTGAGTCGGGAGGGTATGGCTACGAGCAGTACTTC. It is translated as CAISESGGYGYEQYF.

V and J are TRBV12-3 or TRBV12-4 and TRBJ2-7, with 10 bases matching TRBD2. This CDR3 has 13 residues. J lost 7 bases, V lost 4 bases, and 4 bases had no gene match. CDR3 loop: CASSSSGGGEQYF. Written as DNA, the CDR3 is TGTGCCAGCAGTTCTAGCGGGGGCGGGGAGCAGTACTTC.

This clonotype was counted a few times. The rearrangement uses TRBV7-2 and TRBJ2-1; possibly TRBD1 for D (6 bases). V lost 6 bases, J lost 3 bases, and 15 bases lay in between. In germline, CDR1 is SGHTA, CDR2 FQGNSA. The CDR3 extends over 15 amino acids. The CDR3 DNA follows: TGTGCCAGCAGTTTACAGGGTAACTTCTACAATGAGCAGTTCTTC. Encoded protein: CASSLQGNFYNEQFF. Together with reference TRBV7-2 and TRBJ2-1, the CDR3 gives the full variable domain: GAGVSQSPSNKVTEKGKDVELRCDPISGHTALYWYRQSLGQGLEFLIYFQGNSAPDKSGLPSDRFSAERTGGSVSTLTIQRTQQEDSAVYLCASSLQGNFYNEQFFGPGTRLTVL.

This clonotype was recorded a few times. The chain links TRBV14 to TRBJ2-1, with 9 bases lining up with TRBD2. CDR3 length: 18 residues. Per the germline V gene, CDR1 is SGHDN and CDR2 is FVKESK. With 4 bases clipped from V and 0 bases from J, the junction kept 10 bases outside the gene matches. CDR3 nucleotides: TGTGCCAGCAGCCCCCGGGCTAGCGGGACAAGCTCCTACAATGAGCAGTTCTTC. Protein: CASSPRASGTSSYNEQFF.

This sequence joins TRBV28 and TRBJ2-7; the match to TRBD1 covers 7 bases. The CDR3 sequence is 15 residues long. V shed 5 bases, J shed 3 bases, and the junction held 10 bases outside the gene matches. Looked up from germline, CDR1 is MDHEN and CDR2 is SYDVKM. CDR3 nucleotides: TGTGCCAGCAGTATTCTACAGGGGATCGGCTACGAGCAGTACTTC. Its translation is CASSILQGIGYEQYF.

This clonotype was observed many times. The chain recombines TRBV12-3 or TRBV12-4 with TRBJ1-2; 8 nucleotides line up with TRBD1. The V gene end was trimmed by 4 bases and the J gene end by 0 bases; junction bases not matched to a gene: 4. The CDR3 is made up of 15 amino acids. The CDR3 reads CASSSRGQANYGYTF. In DNA form, the CDR3 reads TGTGCCAGCAGTTCCCGGGGACAGGCTAACTATGGCTACACCTTC.

The table lists this clonotype with a few counts. This sequence joins TRBV2 and TRBJ2-3; D unresolved. The CDR3 extends over 13 amino acids. Trimming took 5 bases from V and 9 from J, leaving 15 bases between them. Germline V gives CDR1 SNHLY, CDR2 FYNNEI. The DNA of the CDR3 is TGTGCCAGCAGTCGCCTCAAATTTCGGACGCAGTATTTT. Translated: CASSRLKFRTQYF. Together with reference TRBV2 and TRBJ2-3, the CDR3 gives the full variable domain: EPEVTQTPSHQVTQMGQEVILRCVPISNHLYFYWYRQILGQKVEFLVSFYNNEISEKSEIFDDQFSVERPDGSNFTLKIRSTKLEDSAMYFCASSRLKFRTQYFGPGTRLTVL.

This clonotype was observed many times. The chain carries TRBV29-1 and TRBJ2-5; a weak D match, TRBD1 (5 bases). Between the trimmed V and J ends, which lost 3 bases and 4 bases, there was a span of 12 bases. The CDR3 consists of 13 residues. Germline values: CDR1 SQVTM, CDR2 ANQGSEA. The CDR3 bases are TGCAGCGTTGATTATCAGGGAAGAGAGACCCAGTACTTC. Translated, it gives CSVDYQGRETQYF. The full variable domain, in which reference TRBV29-1 and TRBJ2-5 provide the parts outside the CDR3, is SAVISQKPSRDICQRGTSLTIQCQVDSQVTMMFWYRQQPGQSLTLIATANQGSEATYESGFVIDKFPISRPNLTFSTLTVSNMSPEDSSIYLCSVDYQGRETQYFGPGTRLLVL.

This clonotype was seen many times. This chain joins TRBV4-2 and TRBJ1-1, with unresolved D. This CDR3 region has 14 residues. V lost 0 bases to trimming and J lost 5 bases, with 10 bases between them. The germline CDR1 and CDR2 sequences are LGHNA and YNFKEQ. CDR3 sequence (DNA): TGTGCCAGCAGCCAAGATTACGGACCTACTGAAGCTTTCTTT. Its translation: CASSQDYGPTEAFF.

This clonotype was detected a few times. This chain joins TRBV10-3 and TRBJ2-1; TRBD2 aligns across 8 bases. From germline, CDR1 is ENHRY and CDR2 SYGVKD. The CDR3 has 16 amino acids. V dropped 5 bases and J dropped 0; count of bases not matched to a gene: 6. CDR3: CAISPVAGHSYNEQFF. The CDR3 DNA sequence: TGTGCCATCAGTCCCGTAGCGGGGCACTCCTACAATGAGCAGTTCTTC.

The V call is TRBV7-2, the J call TRBJ2-1, with a possible D match to TRBD2 (6 bases). Trimming stripped 4 bases from V and 5 bases from J, with 15 bases between. Germline V gene lookup returns CDR1 SGHTA and CDR2 FQGNSA. The CDR3 runs 15 residues. The CDR3 here is CASSSTRDLNNEQFF. The CDR3, as DNA: TGTGCCAGCAGCTCCACCCGGGACTTGAACAATGAGCAGTTCTTC.

This clonotype was seen repeatedly, ten times or more. This chain connects TRBV4-2 to TRBJ2-7, with 8 bases identical to TRBD1. Trimming cost V 4 bases and J 0 bases; bases outside gene matches: 14. The CDR3 runs 18 residues. The germline V gene has CDR1 LGHNA and CDR2 YNFKEQ. The CDR3 is CASSRLGQAGPSSYEQYF. The CDR3 DNA follows: TGTGCCAGCAGCCGATTGGGACAGGCCGGTCCGAGCTCCTACGAGCAGTACTTC.

The chain links TRBV27 to TRBJ2-7; TRBD1 agrees at 10 bases. The CDR3 has 15 amino acids. CDR1 is MNHEY, CDR2 SMNVEV, per germline (reference sequence). J gave up 5 bases and V 6 bases, and 10 bases lay outside the gene matches. The CDR3 bases are TGTGCCAGCAGACAAAGGACAGGGGGTCTCCACGAGCAGTACTTC. Amino acids: CASRQRTGGLHEQYF.